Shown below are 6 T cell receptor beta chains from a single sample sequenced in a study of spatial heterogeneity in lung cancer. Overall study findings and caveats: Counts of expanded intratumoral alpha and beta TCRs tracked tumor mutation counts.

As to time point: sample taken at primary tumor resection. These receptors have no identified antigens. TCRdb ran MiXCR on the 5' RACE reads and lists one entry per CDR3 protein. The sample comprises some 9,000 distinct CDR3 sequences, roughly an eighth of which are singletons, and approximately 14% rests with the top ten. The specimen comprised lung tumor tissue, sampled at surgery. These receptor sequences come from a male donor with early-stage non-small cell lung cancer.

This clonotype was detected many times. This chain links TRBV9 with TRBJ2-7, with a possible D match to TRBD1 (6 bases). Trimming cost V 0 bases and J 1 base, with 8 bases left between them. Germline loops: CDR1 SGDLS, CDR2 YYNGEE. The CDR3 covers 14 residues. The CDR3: CASSVADSSYEQYF. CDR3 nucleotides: TGTGCCAGCAGCGTAGCGGACAGTTCCTACGAGCAGTACTTC.

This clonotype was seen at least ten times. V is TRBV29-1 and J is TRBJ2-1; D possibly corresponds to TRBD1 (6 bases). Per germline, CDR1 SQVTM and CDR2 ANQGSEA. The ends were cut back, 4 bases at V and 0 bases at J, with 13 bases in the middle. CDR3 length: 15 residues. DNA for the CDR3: TGCAGCGTTGGGGCCCCGGACAGCTCCTACAATGAGCAGTTCTTC. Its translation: CSVGAPDSSYNEQFF.

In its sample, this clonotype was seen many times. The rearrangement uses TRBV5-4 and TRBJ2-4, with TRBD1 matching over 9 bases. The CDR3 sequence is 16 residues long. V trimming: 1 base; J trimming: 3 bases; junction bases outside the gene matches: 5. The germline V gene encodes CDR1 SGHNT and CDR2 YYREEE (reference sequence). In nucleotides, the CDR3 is TGTGCCAGCAGCTTGACAGGGGGCGCGGGCAAAAACATTCAGTACTTC. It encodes CASSLTGGAGKNIQYF. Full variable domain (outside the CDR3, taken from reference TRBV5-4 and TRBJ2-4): ETGVTQSPTHLIKTRGQQVTLRCSSQSGHNTVSWYQQALGQGPQFIFQYYREEENGRGNFPPRFSGLQFPNYSSELNVNALELDDSALYLCASSLTGGAGKNIQYFGAGTRLSVL.

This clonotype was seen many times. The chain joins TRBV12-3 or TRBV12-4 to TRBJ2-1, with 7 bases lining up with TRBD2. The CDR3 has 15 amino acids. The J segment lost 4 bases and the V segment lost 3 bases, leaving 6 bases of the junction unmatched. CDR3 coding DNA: TGTGCCAGCAGTTTGGGCGGGAGTAAGTACAATGAGCAGTTCTTC. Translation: CASSLGGSKYNEQFF.

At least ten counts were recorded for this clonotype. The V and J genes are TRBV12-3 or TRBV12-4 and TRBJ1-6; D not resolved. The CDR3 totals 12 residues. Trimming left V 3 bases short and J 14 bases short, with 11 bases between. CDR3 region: CASSLEREALHF. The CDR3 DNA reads TGTGCCAGCAGTTTGGAGCGGGAGGCCCTCCACTTT.

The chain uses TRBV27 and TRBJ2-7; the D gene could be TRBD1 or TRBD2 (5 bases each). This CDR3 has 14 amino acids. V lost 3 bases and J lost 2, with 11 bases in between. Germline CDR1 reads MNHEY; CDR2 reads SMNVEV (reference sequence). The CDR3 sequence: CASSFVVGAYEQYF. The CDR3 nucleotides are TGTGCCAGCAGTTTCGTTGTGGGGGCCTACGAGCAGTACTTC.